These 28 T cell receptor beta chains came from one sample sequenced in a study of lymphopenia after photon versus proton radiotherapy. This table comes from immunoSEQ multiplex PCR, and its TCRdb copy is limited to in-frame clones, with some not included. This sample carries 52,000 or so clones, 92% of them seen once, and the ten largest clones take roughly 17%. Material: peripheral blood, obtained from a patient treated with photon-based radiotherapy. These receptors were obtained from a woman in her forties with cholangiocarcinoma.

The chain recombines TRBV7-9 with TRBJ2-7, with TRBD2 identical over 8 bases. The CDR3 is made up of 13 amino acids. J was trimmed by 3 bases and V by 7 bases; bases with no gene match: 5. The germline V gene encodes CDR1 SEHNR and CDR2 FQNEAQ (reference sequence). The CDR3 region has the DNA TGTGCCAGCACCCGGACTAGCAGCTACGAGCAGTACTTC. Encoded protein: CASTRTSSYEQYF.

J is TRBJ2-3 and V is TRBV9; 10 positions match TRBD2. V shed 3 bases and J 4 bases; nucleotides not matched to a gene: 8. In germline, CDR1 is SGDLS, CDR2 YYNGEE. The length of the CDR3 is 16 residues. The CDR3 DNA reads as TGTGCCAGCAGCGCCGAGCGGGGGGGAGGGGCAGATACGCAGTATTTT. This encodes CASSAERGGGADTQYF.

V and J are TRBV9 and TRBJ1-2; D is possibly TRBD1 (6 bases). In germline, CDR1 is SGDLS, CDR2 YYNGEE. V dropped 3 bases and J dropped 6 bases, with 9 bases sitting between them. This CDR3 has 12 residues. In DNA form, the CDR3 reads TGTGCCAGCAGCGGAAACAGGGATGGCTACACCTTC. It yields the protein CASSGNRDGYTF.

This rearrangement joins TRBV21-1 to TRBJ1-2; TRBD1 was called by the table and not checked on the DNA. TRBV21-1 is noted as a pseudogene. The CDR3 is 17 residues long. The CDR3 region has the DNA TGTGCCAGCATCCTCTGGGACACCTATCGTTTAAACTATGGCTACACCTTC. Its protein is CASILWDTYRLNYGYTF.

CDR3: CASSLVYQGKNTEAFF. DNA of the CDR3: TGTGCCAGCAGCTTAGTTTACCAGGGTAAGAACACTGAAGCTTTCTTT. The rearrangement links TRBV7-6 to TRBJ1-1, with D possibly being TRBD1 (5 bases). Germline lookup yields CDR1 SGHVS and CDR2 FNYEAQ. This CDR3 has 16 amino acids. Between the trimmed V and J ends, which lost 1 base and 1 base, there was a span of 13 bases.

The chain joins TRBV7-9 to TRBJ1-6; 7 bases are shared with TRBD1. V lost 3 bases, J lost 7 bases, and 6 bases stayed unmatched. CDR1 is SEHNR and CDR2 is FQNEAQ in the germline V gene (reference sequence). This CDR3 has 15 residues. Here the CDR3 DNA reads TGTGCCAGCAGCTTGCGAGACAGGGCGAATTCACCCCTCCACTTT. Translated, it gives CASSLRDRANSPLHF.

On this clone itself: The germline gene is not matched at one end of the junction; a read error may be the cause. The J gene is TRBJ1-1, the V gene TRBV7-9; D remains unclear. Germline-derived CDR1 and CDR2 are SEHNR and FQNEAQ (reference sequence). The CDR3 totals 13 residues. CDR3 nucleotides: TGTGCCAGCAGCTTAAGTAAGAACGCTGAAGCTTTCTTT. Translating gives CASSLSKNAEAFF.

J is TRBJ2-1 and V is TRBV7-9; TRBD2 matches at 9 bases. The CDR3 runs 17 residues. The germline V gene has CDR1 SEHNR and CDR2 FQNEAQ (reference sequence). After removal of 1 base from V and 3 bases from J, the junction contained 7 bases not matched to a gene. The CDR3 region is CASSLVHFSGSYNEQFF. The CDR3 DNA sequence: TGTGCCAGCAGCTTAGTACATTTTAGCGGGAGCTACAATGAGCAGTTCTTC.

The chain uses TRBV11-2 and TRBJ1-1; 7 bases are a match to TRBD1. The CDR3 length is 16 residues. V shed 5 bases and J 7 bases; nucleotides not matched to a gene: 16. Germline V gives CDR1 SGHAT, CDR2 FQNNGV. CDR3 loop: CASSEELTGFRGEAFF. The CDR3 DNA reads TGTGCCAGCAGCGAAGAACTGACAGGGTTTCGGGGTGAAGCTTTCTTT.

The chain links TRBV10-3 to TRBJ2-3; D not resolved. Germline CDR1 and CDR2: ENHRY and SYGVKD. The CDR3 has 13 amino acids. The V end was cut by 7 bases, the J end by 0 bases, with 8 bases between. CDR3 residues: CAIKVYSTDTQYF. The CDR3 DNA is TGTGCCATCAAGGTATACAGCACAGATACGCAGTATTTT.

This chain uses TRBV5-4 with TRBJ1-2, with 10 bases matching TRBD1. Trimming cost V 5 bases and J 3 bases; bases outside gene matches: 4. The CDR3 sequence is 14 residues long. Germline V gives CDR1 SGHNT, CDR2 YYREEE (reference sequence). The CDR3 is CASSGQGGDYGYTF. The CDR3 DNA reads as TGTGCCAGCAGTGGACAGGGGGGAGACTATGGCTACACCTTC.

This rearrangement joins TRBV2 to TRBJ1-6; D is possibly TRBD1 (6 bases). The V and J ends lost 2 bases and 10 bases respectively, with 9 bases between them. The CDR3 extends over 13 amino acids. Looked up from germline, CDR1 is SNHLY and CDR2 is FYNNEI. The CDR3, as DNA: TGTGCCAGCAGTGAAAGGGGGATCTCACCCCTCCACTTT. It specifies CASSERGISPLHF.

The V gene is TRBV30, the J gene TRBJ2-3; either TRBD1 or TRBD2 may fit D (6 bases each). This CDR3 is 15 amino acids long. V lost 2 bases and J 0 bases, leaving 12 bases between the germline ends. Germline CDR1 is GTSNPN and CDR2 is SVGIG (reference sequence). CDR3 bases: TGTGCCTGGAGTCAAGGGGGACTGAGCACAGATACGCAGTATTTT. This gives the protein CAWSQGGLSTDTQYF.

The chain carries TRBV2 and TRBJ2-1; 8 bases agree with TRBD2. J lost 4 bases, V lost 6 bases, and 2 bases had no gene match. There are 13 residues in the CDR3. From germline, CDR1 is SNHLY and CDR2 FYNNEI. The CDR3 loop reads CASRTSGYNEQFF. In DNA, the CDR3 is TGTGCCAGCAGAACTAGCGGTTACAATGAGCAGTTCTTC.

This chain connects TRBV29-1 to TRBJ2-5, with TRBD2 matching 13 bases. The last part of the DNA fits TRBJ2-7 better; the J call may be wrong. Germline V lookup: CDR1 SQVTM, CDR2 ANQGSEA. The CDR3 spans 15 residues. The CDR3 nucleotides are TGCAGCGTTACGGGACTAGCGGGGACTCTCTACGAGCAGTACTTC. This encodes CSVTGLAGTLYEQYF.

This chain connects TRBV19 to TRBJ1-1; no clear D gene. V dropped 4 bases and J dropped 0 bases, with 9 bases sitting between them. The CDR3 runs 14 residues. CDR1 is LNHDA and CDR2 is SQIVND in the germline V gene (reference sequence). CDR3 in DNA: TGTGCCAGTAGTACCGGGGTACTGAACACTGAAGCTTTCTTT. It yields the protein CASSTGVLNTEAFF.

The rearrangement joins TRBV28 to TRBJ1-2; D is unclear. Germline V gene lookup returns CDR1 MDHEN and CDR2 SYDVKM. The CDR3 loop spans 12 amino acids. Trimming took 6 bases from V and 4 from J, leaving 9 bases between them. CDR3 sequence reads: CASRNTAYGYTF. CDR3 coding DNA: TGTGCCAGCAGAAACACAGCCTATGGCTACACCTTC.

The V and J genes are TRBV27 and TRBJ2-6; no clear D gene. Trimming removed 3 bases at V and 0 bases at J, with 6 bases between. This CDR3 spans 15 amino acids. Per germline, CDR1 MNHEY and CDR2 SMNVEV (reference sequence). CDR3 residues: CASSFPGSGANVLTF. The CDR3 nucleotides are TGTGCCAGCAGTTTCCCGGGCTCTGGGGCCAACGTCCTGACTTTC.

J is TRBJ2-2 and V is TRBV11-3; D possibly corresponds to TRBD1 (5 bases). The CDR3 contains 12 residues. The V end lost 5 bases, the J end lost 7 bases, and 8 bases lay between the germline ends. CDR1 is SGHNT and CDR2 is YENEEA in the germline V gene. The CDR3: CASSHRGGELFF. The DNA for the CDR3 is TGTGCCAGCAGCCATAGGGGCGGGGAGCTGTTTTTT.

V gene TRBV18 combines with J gene TRBJ2-2, with 11 bases that match TRBD1. The length of the CDR3 is 16 residues. Trimming removed 2 bases from V and 7 bases from J; junction bases left unmatched: 6. Germline values: CDR1 KGHSH, CDR2 LQKENI. CDR3 DNA sequence: TGTGCCAGCTCACCAGGAAGGACAGGGGGCCTCGGGGAGCTGTTTTTT. It specifies CASSPGRTGGLGELFF.

The rearrangement links TRBV7-2 to TRBJ1-6; a weak D match, TRBD1 (5 bases). Germline V CDR1 and CDR2: SGHTA, FQGNSA. This CDR3 is built from 18 residues. Trimming stripped 6 bases from V and 0 bases from J, with 18 bases between. The CDR3 sequence: CASSKPRDRSSYNSPLHF. The CDR3 coding sequence is TGTGCCAGCAGTAAACCCAGGGACCGTAGCTCCTATAATTCACCCCTCCACTTT.

The chain joins TRBV2 to TRBJ2-7; D is uncertain. This CDR3 has 12 amino acids. With 1 base removed from V and 4 bases from J, the gap between germline ends came to 5 bases. Germline-derived CDR1 and CDR2 are SNHLY and FYNNEI. CDR3 in amino acids: CASSEDGYEQYF. The CDR3 DNA follows: TGTGCCAGCAGTGAAGACGGGTACGAGCAGTACTTC.

The chain recombines TRBV15 with TRBJ2-1; 7 nucleotides align to TRBD1. Looked up from germline, CDR1 is LNHNV and CDR2 is YYDKDF (reference sequence). V was clipped by 1 base and J by 0 bases; unmatched bases: 3. The CDR3 has 16 residues. In nucleotides, the CDR3 is TGTGCCACCAGCAGAGCGACAGGGAGCTCCTACAATGAGCAGTTCTTC. It specifies CATSRATGSSYNEQFF.

The genes are TRBV6-5 and TRBJ1-4; D is ambiguous. Trimming pared 6 bases from V and 0 bases from J, leaving 8 bases between. This CDR3 has 14 residues. The germline V gene has CDR1 MNHEY and CDR2 SVGAGI. The CDR3 region is CASRLIATNEKLFF. The DNA of the CDR3 is TGTGCCAGCAGATTGATTGCAACTAATGAAAAACTGTTTTTT.

V gene TRBV27 combines with J gene TRBJ2-2, with 7 bases that match TRBD1. V was clipped by 4 bases and J by 4 bases; unmatched bases: 6. There are 15 residues in the CDR3. The germline gives CDR1 MNHEY, CDR2 SMNVEV (reference sequence). The CDR3 loop is CASSSPGGFTGELFF. DNA of the CDR3: TGTGCCAGCAGTTCCCCAGGGGGTTTCACCGGGGAGCTGTTTTTT.

This chain connects TRBV5-1 to TRBJ1-2, with no clear D. The length of the CDR3 is 13 residues. Deletions cut 1 base from V and 3 bases from J, with 7 bases between. In germline, CDR1 is SGHRS, CDR2 YFSETQ. CDR3 DNA: TGCGCCAGCAGCTTGACACCCGACTATGGCTACACCTTC. Encoded protein: CASSLTPDYGYTF.

This chain's CDR3 is CASSMGTGLSEAFF. In DNA form, the CDR3 reads TGTGCCAGTAGTATGGGGACGGGACTCTCTGAAGCTTTCTTT. J is TRBJ1-1 and V is TRBV19; a possible D gene is TRBD1 (5 bases). The CDR3 runs 14 residues. Germline values: CDR1 LNHDA, CDR2 SQIVND (reference sequence). V was pared by 3 bases and J by 6 bases, with 14 bases between.

The chain joins TRBV27 to TRBJ1-4; D unresolved. The CDR3 totals 15 residues. Trimming took 4 bases from V and 0 from J, leaving 9 bases between them. The germline V gene encodes CDR1 MNHEY and CDR2 SMNVEV (reference sequence). The CDR3 loop is CASSSTPSTNEKLFF. As DNA, the CDR3 is TGTGCCAGCAGTTCTACACCCTCAACTAATGAAAAACTGTTTTTT.